The following is a T cell receptor beta chain sequence with its context. Reasons for excluding patients were uncontrolled infection, other autoimmune disease, pregnancy or lactation. The germline V gene has CDR1 MNHNS and CDR2 SASEGT. The germline V and J ends were trimmed by 6 bases and 4 bases, with 19 bases remaining between them. CDR3 length equals 16 residues. These data originate in a study of T cells in Graves' hyperthyroidism and ophthalmopathy. Study-wide context: Peripheral blood was collected at initial diagnosis, before any treatment.

TCR beta CDR3 regions were amplified from RNA. An initial round of RT-PCR targeting the TCR CDR3 relied on the HTBI primer set. MiXCR, applied by TCRdb to the multiplex PCR reads, yields one record per CDR3 protein. This repertoire shows about 530,000 distinct CDR3 sequences, 15% to 20% found once; its top ten account for 17%. The sequenced sample consisted of blood. V and J are TRBV6-1 and TRBJ1-3, with a weak D call TRBD1 (5 bases). The clonotype was recovered from a woman between 18 and 30 years old with Graves' ophthalmopathy. The DNA for the CDR3 is TGTGCCAGCAGCCCCTCTGGTCGGGGGTACGGAAACACCATATATTTT. Encoded protein: CASSPSGRGYGNTIYF.